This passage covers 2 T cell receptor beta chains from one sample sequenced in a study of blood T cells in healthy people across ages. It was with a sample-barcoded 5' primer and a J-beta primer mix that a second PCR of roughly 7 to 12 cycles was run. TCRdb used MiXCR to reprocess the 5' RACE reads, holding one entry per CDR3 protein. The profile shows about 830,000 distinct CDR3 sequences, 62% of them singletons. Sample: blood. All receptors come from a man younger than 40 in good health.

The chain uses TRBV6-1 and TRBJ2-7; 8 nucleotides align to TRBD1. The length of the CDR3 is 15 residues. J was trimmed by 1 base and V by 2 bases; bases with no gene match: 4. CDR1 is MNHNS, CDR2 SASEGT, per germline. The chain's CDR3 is CASSEIGQGSYEQYF. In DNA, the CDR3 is TGTGCCAGCAGTGAAATTGGACAGGGATCCTACGAGCAGTACTTC.

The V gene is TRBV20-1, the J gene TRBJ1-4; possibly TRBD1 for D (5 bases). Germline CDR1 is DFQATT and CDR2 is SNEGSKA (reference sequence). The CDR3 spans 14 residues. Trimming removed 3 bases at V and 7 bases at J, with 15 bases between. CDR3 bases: TGCAGTGCTAGCCGGCAGGGCTTTTTTGAAAAACTGTTTTTT. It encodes CSASRQGFFEKLFF.